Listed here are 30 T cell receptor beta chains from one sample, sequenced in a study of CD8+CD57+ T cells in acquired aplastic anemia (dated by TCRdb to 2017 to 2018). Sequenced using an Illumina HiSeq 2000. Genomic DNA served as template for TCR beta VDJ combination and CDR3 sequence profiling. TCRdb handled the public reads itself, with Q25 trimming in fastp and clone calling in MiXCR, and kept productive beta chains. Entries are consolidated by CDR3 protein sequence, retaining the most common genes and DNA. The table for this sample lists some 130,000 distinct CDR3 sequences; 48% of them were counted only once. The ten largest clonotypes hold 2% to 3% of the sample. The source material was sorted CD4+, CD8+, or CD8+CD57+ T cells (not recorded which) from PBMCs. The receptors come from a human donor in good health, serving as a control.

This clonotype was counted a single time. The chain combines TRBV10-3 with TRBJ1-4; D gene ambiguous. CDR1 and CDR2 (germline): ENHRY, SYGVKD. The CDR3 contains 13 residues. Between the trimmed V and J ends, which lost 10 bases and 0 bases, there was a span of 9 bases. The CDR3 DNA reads TGTGCCACCTCGGGTGCAACTAATGAAAAACTGTTTTTT. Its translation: CATSGATNEKLFF.

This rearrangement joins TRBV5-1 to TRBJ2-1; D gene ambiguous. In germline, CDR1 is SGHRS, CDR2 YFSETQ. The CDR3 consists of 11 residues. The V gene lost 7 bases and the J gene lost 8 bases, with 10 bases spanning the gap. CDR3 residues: CASGIVDEQFF. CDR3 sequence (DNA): TGCGCCAGCGGAATAGTCGATGAGCAGTTCTTC.

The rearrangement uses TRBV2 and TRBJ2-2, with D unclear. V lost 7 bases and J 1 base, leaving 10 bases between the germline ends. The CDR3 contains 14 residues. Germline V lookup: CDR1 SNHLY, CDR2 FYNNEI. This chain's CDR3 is CASMYGRNTGELFF. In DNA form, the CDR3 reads TGTGCCAGCATGTATGGCAGGAACACCGGGGAGCTGTTTTTT. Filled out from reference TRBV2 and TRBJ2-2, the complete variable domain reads EPEVTQTPSHQVTQMGQEVILRCVPISNHLYFYWYRQILGQKVEFLVSFYNNEISEKSEIFDDQFSVERPDGSNFTLKIRSTKLEDSAMYFCASMYGRNTGELFFGEGSRLTVL.

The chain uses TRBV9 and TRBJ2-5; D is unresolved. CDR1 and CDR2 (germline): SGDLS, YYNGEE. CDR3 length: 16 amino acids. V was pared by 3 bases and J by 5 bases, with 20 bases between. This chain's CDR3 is CASSAGFAAKGETQYF. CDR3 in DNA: TGTGCCAGCAGCGCCGGGTTTGCGGCCAAAGGGGAGACCCAGTACTTC.

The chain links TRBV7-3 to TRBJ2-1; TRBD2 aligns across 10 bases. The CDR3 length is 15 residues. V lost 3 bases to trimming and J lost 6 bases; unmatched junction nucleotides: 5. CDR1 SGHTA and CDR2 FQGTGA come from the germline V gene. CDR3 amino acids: CASSLDSGGRNEQFF. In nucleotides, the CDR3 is TGTGCCAGCAGCTTGGATAGCGGGGGGCGCAATGAGCAGTTCTTC.

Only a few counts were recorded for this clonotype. For the CDR3, the DNA is TGCAGTGCTAGAGAGGTTAGGTCGGGTACTCATGAGCAGTTCTTC. It yields the protein CSAREVRSGTHEQFF. This chain uses TRBV20-1 with TRBJ2-1; D gene unclear. CDR3 length: 15 amino acids. Germline loops: CDR1 DFQATT, CDR2 SNEGSKA (reference sequence). V lost 0 bases and J lost 8, with 17 bases in between.

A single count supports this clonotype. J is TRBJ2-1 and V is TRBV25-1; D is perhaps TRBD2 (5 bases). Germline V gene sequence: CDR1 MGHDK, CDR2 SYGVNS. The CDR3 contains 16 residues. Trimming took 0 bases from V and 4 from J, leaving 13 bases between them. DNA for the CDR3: TGTGCCAGCAGTGAATACGAGGGCTCCCTTTACAATGAGCAGTTCTTC. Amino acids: CASSEYEGSLYNEQFF.

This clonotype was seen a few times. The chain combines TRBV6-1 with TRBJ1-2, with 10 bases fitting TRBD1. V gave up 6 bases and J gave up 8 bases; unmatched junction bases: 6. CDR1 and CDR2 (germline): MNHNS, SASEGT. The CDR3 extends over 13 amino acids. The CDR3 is CASSGGTGDGYTF. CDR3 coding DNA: TGTGCCAGCAGCGGGGGGACAGGGGACGGCTACACCTTC.

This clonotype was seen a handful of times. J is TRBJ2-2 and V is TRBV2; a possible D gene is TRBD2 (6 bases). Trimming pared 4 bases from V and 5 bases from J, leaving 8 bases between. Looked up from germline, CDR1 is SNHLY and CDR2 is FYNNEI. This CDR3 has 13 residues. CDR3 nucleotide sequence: TGTGCCAGCAGTGTGGAGGGGACCGGGGAGCTGTTTTTT. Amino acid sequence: CASSVEGTGELFF.

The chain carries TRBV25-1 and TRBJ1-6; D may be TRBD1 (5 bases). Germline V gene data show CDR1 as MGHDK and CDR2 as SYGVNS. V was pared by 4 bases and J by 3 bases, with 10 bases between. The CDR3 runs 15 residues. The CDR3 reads CASSADDSYNSPLHF. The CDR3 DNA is TGTGCCAGCAGTGCGGACGACAGCTATAATTCACCCCTCCACTTT.

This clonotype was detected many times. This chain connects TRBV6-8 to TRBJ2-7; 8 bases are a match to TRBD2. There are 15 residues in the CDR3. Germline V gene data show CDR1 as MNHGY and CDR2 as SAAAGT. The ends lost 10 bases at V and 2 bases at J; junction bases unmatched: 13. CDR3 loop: CATHVRTSRTYEQYF. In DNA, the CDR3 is TGTGCCACCCACGTCAGGACTAGCAGGACCTACGAGCAGTACTTC.

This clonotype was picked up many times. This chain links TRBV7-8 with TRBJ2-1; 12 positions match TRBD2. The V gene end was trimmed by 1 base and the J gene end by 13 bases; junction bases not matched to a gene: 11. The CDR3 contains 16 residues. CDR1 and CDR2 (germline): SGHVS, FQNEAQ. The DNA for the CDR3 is TGTGCCAGCAGCTTAGGTCTAGCGGGGGGGGATCAGGGACAGTTCTTC. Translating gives CASSLGLAGGDQGQFF.

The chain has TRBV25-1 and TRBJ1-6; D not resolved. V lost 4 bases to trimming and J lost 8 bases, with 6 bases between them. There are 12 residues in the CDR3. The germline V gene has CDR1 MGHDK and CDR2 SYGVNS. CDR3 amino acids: CASSGPHSPLHF. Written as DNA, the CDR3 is TGTGCCAGCAGTGGACCACATTCACCCCTCCACTTT. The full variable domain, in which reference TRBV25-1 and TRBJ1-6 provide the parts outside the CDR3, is EADIYQTPRYLVIGTGKKITLECSQTMGHDKMYWYQQDPGMELHLIHYSYGVNSTEKGDLSSESTVSRIRTEHFPLTLESARPSHTSQYLCASSGPHSPLHFGNGTRLTVT.

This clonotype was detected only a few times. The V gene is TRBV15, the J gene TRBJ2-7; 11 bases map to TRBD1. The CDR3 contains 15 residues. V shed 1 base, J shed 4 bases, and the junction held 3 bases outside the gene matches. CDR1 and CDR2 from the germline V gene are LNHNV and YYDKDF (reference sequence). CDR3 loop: CATSRGGQGAYEQYV. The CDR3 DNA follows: TGTGCCACCAGCAGAGGAGGACAGGGGGCTTACGAGCAGTACGTC.

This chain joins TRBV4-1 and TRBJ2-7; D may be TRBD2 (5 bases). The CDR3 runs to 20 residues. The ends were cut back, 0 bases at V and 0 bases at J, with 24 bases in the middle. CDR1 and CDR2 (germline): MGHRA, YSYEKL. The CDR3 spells CASSQDRLATSGPSSYEQYF. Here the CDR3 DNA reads TGCGCCAGCAGCCAAGATCGTCTGGCAACCAGCGGACCGAGCTCCTACGAGCAGTACTTC.

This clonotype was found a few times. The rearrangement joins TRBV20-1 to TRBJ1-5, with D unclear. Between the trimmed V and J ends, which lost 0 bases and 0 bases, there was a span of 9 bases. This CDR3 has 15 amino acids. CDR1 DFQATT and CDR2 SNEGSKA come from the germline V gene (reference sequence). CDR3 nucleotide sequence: TGCAGTGCTAGAGATCCAGCATATAGCAATCAGCCCCAGCATTTT. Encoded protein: CSARDPAYSNQPQHF.

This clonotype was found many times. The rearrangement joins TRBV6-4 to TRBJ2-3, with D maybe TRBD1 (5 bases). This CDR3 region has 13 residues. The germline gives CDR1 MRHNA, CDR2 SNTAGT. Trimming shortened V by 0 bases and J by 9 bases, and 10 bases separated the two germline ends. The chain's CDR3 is CASSDSGRATQYF. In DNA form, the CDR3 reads TGTGCCAGCAGTGACTCGGGCAGGGCGACGCAGTATTTT.

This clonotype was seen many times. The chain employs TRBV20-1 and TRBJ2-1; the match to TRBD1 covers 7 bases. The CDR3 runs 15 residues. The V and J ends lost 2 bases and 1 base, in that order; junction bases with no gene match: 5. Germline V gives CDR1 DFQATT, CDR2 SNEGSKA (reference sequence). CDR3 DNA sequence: TGCAGTGCTAGACCCGCAGGGGGTTCCTACAATGAGCAGTTCTTC. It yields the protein CSARPAGGSYNEQFF.

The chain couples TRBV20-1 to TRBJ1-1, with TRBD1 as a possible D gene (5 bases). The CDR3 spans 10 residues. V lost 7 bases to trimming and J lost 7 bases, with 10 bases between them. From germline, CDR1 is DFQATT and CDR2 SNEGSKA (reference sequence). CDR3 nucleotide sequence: TGCAGTGGGAGGGGCAGTGAAGCTTTCTTT. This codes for CSGRGSEAFF.

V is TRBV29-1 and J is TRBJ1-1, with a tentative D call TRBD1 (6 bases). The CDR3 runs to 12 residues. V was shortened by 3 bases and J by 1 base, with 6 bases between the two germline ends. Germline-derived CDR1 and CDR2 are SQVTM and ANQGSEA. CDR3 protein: CSVEGANTEAFF. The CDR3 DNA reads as TGCAGCGTTGAGGGGGCGAACACTGAAGCTTTCTTT. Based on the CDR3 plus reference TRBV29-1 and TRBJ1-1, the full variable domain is SAVISQKPSRDICQRGTSLTIQCQVDSQVTMMFWYRQQPGQSLTLIATANQGSEATYESGFVIDKFPISRPNLTFSTLTVSNMSPEDSSIYLCSVEGANTEAFFGQGTRLTVV.

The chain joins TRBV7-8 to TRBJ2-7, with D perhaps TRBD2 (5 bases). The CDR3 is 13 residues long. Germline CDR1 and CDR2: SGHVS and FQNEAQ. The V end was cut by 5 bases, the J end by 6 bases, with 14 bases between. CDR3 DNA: TGTGCCAGCAGCCTAGGTTGGGAGCCCGAGCAGTACTTC. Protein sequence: CASSLGWEPEQYF.

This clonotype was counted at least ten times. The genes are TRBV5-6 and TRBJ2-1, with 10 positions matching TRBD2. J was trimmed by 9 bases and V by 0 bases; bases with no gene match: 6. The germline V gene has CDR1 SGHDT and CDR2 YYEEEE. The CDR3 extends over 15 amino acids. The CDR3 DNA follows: TGTGCCAGCAGCTTGGGAAGCGGGGGGGGAATTGAGCAGTTCTTC. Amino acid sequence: CASSLGSGGGIEQFF.

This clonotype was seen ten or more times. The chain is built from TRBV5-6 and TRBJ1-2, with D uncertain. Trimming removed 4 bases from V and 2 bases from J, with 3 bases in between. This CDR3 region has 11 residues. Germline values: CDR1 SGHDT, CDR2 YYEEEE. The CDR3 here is CASSVNYGYTF. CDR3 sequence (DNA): TGTGCCAGCAGCGTAAACTATGGCTACACCTTC.

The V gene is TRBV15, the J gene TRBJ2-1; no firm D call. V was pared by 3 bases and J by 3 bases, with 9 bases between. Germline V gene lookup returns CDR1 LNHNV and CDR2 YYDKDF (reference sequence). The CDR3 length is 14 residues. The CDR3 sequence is CATSSERNYNEQFF. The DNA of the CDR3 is TGTGCCACCAGCAGTGAACGGAACTACAATGAGCAGTTCTTC.

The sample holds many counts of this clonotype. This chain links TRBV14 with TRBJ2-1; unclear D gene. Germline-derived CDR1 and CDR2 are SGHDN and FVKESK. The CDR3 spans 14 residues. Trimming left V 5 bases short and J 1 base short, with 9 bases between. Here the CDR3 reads CASSYGPSYNEQFF. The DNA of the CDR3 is TGTGCCAGCAGCTACGGGCCGTCCTACAATGAGCAGTTCTTC.

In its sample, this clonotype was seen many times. The DNA for the CDR3 is TGTGCCAGCAGCATTGACCAGCCAACTAGCACAGATACGCAGTATTTT. This gives the protein CASSIDQPTSTDTQYF. The J gene is TRBJ2-3, the V gene TRBV9; D unresolved. This CDR3 region has 16 residues. CDR1 and CDR2 (germline): SGDLS, YYNGEE. V was shortened by 4 bases and J by 0 bases, with 15 bases between the two germline ends.

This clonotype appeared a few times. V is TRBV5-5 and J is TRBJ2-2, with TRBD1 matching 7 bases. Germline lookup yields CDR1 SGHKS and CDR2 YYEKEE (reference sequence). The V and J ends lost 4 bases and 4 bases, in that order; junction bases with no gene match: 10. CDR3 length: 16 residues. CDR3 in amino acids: CASSLVQGIGTGELFF. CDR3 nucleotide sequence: TGTGCCAGCAGCCTTGTACAGGGGATAGGCACCGGGGAGCTGTTTTTT.

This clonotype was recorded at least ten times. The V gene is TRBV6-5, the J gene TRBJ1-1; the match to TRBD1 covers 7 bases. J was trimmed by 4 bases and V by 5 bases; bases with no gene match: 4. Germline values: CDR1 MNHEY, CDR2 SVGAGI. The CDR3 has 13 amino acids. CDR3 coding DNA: TGTGCCAGCAGTAGGGACAGATCCACTGAAGCTTTCTTT. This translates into CASSRDRSTEAFF.

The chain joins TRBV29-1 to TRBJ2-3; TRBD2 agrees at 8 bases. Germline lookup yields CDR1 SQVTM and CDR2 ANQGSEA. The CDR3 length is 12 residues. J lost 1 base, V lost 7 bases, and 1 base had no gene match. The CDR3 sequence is CSDSGGTDTQYF. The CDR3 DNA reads TGCAGCGATAGCGGGGGCACAGATACGCAGTATTTT.

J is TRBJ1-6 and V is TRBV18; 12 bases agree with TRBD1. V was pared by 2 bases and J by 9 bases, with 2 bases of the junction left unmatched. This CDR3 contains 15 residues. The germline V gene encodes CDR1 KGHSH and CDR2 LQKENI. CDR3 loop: CASSPVGQGASPLHF. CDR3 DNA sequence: TGTGCCAGCTCACCAGTGGGACAGGGGGCTTCACCCCTCCACTTT.